This T cell receptor beta chain was observed in a study of T cells expressing NK-cell markers (dated by TCRdb to 2018 to 2021). In terms of the full investigation: TCR beta-chain repertoires were profiled in sorted CD3+CD56+NKG2C+, CD3+CD56+NKG2C- and CD3+CD56-NKG2C+ T-cell subsets from several donors. All eight donors whose samples were sequenced were randomly selected healthy volunteers, three of them men and five women. Of the eight sequenced donors, seven were found to be HCMV-seropositive and one was found to be HCMV-seronegative. Libraries were sequenced as 2 x 150 bp reads on Illumina HiSeq 2000/2500, MiSeq or NextSeq. General study outcomes and caveats: Those dominant clonotypes were again the most abundant among CD3+CD56-NKG2C+ cells in a few donors, at 28.3-60.1%. Whether the expanded NKG2C-expressing T cell clones were specific for HCMV antigens remained unclear. For roughly six donors, the dominant CD3+CD56+NKG2C+ clonotypes were among the top 10 CD8+ clonotypes and accounted for roughly 1.0-7.5% of CD8+ T cells.

This sample was sequenced with an Illumina HiSeq 2000. The TCR beta cDNA libraries were made using 5'RACE template switching, a step that added both a universal primer site and unique molecular identifiers. cDNA synthesis was primed from the TCR beta constant segment and was followed by two successive PCR amplification steps. In the authors' own workflow: Reads were demultiplexed and grouped by UMI with MIGEC, and clonotypes were assembled and quantified with MiTCR. To exclude erroneous sequences, only TCR cDNA sequences supported by at least two reads were retained. The tcR package was used for downstream repertoire analysis, and clonotypes were matched across fractions by CDR3 nucleotide sequence plus V segment. VDJmatch was used to annotate antigen specificity against VDJdb, with one amino acid substitution allowed in CDR3. Reprocessed by TCRdb, the reads give a single entry per CDR3 protein sequence, without DNA. TCRdb's processing, not the authors', yielded these V and J calls. The sample's records list about 390,000 distinct CDR3 sequences. Around 10% of the sample lies in the top ten.

A commercial ELISA kit detecting HCMV-specific IgG in serum was used to determine HCMV serostatus. Peripheral blood mononuclear cells were isolated from blood by Ficoll density gradient centrifugation. On this clonotype: It lacks a known antigen.

Taken from cysteine to phenylalanine, the CDR3 has 17 residues. No DNA is recorded. The sequence was obtained from a woman in her forties or fifties in good health. Donor details come from another sample of the same person, matched by shared clones. The sequencing sample was made of blood T cells: a sorted CD56 or NKG2C T cell subset, CD4+ or CD8+ T cells, or bulk PBMC T cells (not recorded which). The chain joins TRBV12-3 or TRBV12-4 to TRBJ2-7; TCRdb reports TRBD2, a call that lacks DNA to check it against. The CDR3 is CASSPRFSGRRPYEQYF.